Following are 25 T cell receptor beta chains from one sample sequenced in a study of T-cell memory formation after mild COVID-19. TCRdb recomputed calls from the 5' RACE reads with MiXCR, one row per CDR3 protein. The repertoire consists of hundreds of thousands of distinct CDR3 sequences, with about 13% occurring once and the leading ten covering approximately 22%. The source material was PBMCs or a T cell subset sorted from them (not recorded which). All receptors derive from a man between 18 and 35 years old who had mild COVID-19 (a few samples of this study predate the infection). Cell type and time point are not known.

This clonotype appeared many times. The chain joins TRBV4-2 to TRBJ2-7, with 9 positions matching TRBD2. The V gene's germline CDR1 is LGHNA and CDR2 YNFKEQ. The V gene end was trimmed by 4 bases and the J gene end by 3 bases; junction bases not matched to a gene: 7. This CDR3 comprises 15 residues. In DNA, the CDR3 is TGTGCCAGCAGCCTCGGGACTAGCCCACTCTACGAGCAGTACGTC. This gives the protein CASSLGTSPLYEQYV.

This clonotype was detected only a few times. This chain uses TRBV25-1 with TRBJ2-1; the D gene is possibly TRBD1 (5 bases). In germline, CDR1 is MGHDK, CDR2 SYGVNS. Trimming shortened V by 9 bases and J by 1 base, and 16 bases separated the two germline ends. CDR3 length: 15 amino acids. The CDR3 spells CARHRQSTSYNEQFF. The CDR3 DNA sequence: TGTGCCAGACACCGACAGTCAACGTCCTACAATGAGCAGTTCTTC.

This clonotype was seen a handful of times. A much larger clone sits a single nucleotide away, making a read error possible. This chain links TRBV3-1 with TRBJ2-2; a possible D gene is TRBD2 (5 bases). The CDR3 length is 13 residues. Trimming removed 2 bases at V and 5 bases at J, with 6 bases between. The germline V gene encodes CDR1 LGHDT and CDR2 YNNKEL (reference sequence). The CDR3 loop reads CASSQRGTGELFF. The DNA for the CDR3 is TGTGCCAGCAGCCAAAGAGGGACCGGGGAGCTGTTTTTT.

This clonotype was counted only a few times. The chain joins TRBV14 to TRBJ1-4, with 8 bases fitting TRBD1. CDR3 length: 14 residues. V dropped 4 bases and J dropped 7; count of bases not matched to a gene: 5. Germline V CDR1 and CDR2: SGHDN, FVKESK. The CDR3: CASSPGGVSEKLFF. The CDR3 nucleotides are TGTGCCAGCAGCCCAGGGGGCGTATCTGAAAAACTGTTTTTT.

The table lists this clonotype with many counts. CDR3 sequence reads: CASSGPSYEQYV. CDR3 nucleotide sequence: TGTGCCAGCAGCGGGCCCTCCTACGAGCAGTACGTC. The chain joins TRBV6-6 to TRBJ2-7, with D hard to call. Germline V gene lookup returns CDR1 MNHNY and CDR2 SVGAGI (reference sequence). The CDR3 contains 12 residues. V shed 6 bases and J shed 0 bases, with 6 bases lying between them.

This clonotype showed up just a few times. This rearrangement joins TRBV29-1 to TRBJ2-3; TRBD1 is a possible D gene (6 bases). V was trimmed by 6 bases and J by 2 bases, leaving 12 bases between them. This CDR3 region has 13 residues. Germline V gene lookup returns CDR1 SQVTM and CDR2 ANQGSEA. The CDR3 DNA reads TGCAGCGTGCGGACAGTCTTCACAGATACGCAGTATTTT. Residues: CSVRTVFTDTQYF.

This clonotype was seen a handful of times. The gene calls are TRBV3-1 and TRBJ2-7; 9 bases are a match to TRBD1. CDR1 and CDR2 (germline): LGHDT, YNNKEL (reference sequence). This CDR3 comprises 14 residues. V trimming: 4 bases; J trimming: 4 bases; junction bases outside the gene matches: 5. The CDR3 DNA follows: TGTGCCAGCAGCCGAGAGACAGGGGGGTACGAGCAGTACTTC. It specifies CASSRETGGYEQYF.

The chain has TRBV20-1 and TRBJ1-2, with D hard to call. Deletions cut 3 bases from V and 7 bases from J, with 9 bases between. In germline, CDR1 is DFQATT, CDR2 SNEGSKA (reference sequence). This CDR3 is 11 amino acids long. This CDR3 reads CSASEGLGYTF. The CDR3 DNA is TGCAGTGCTAGCGAGGGTCTTGGCTACACCTTC.

The rearrangement joins TRBV7-2 to TRBJ2-1, with 10 bases fitting TRBD2. V gave up 6 bases and J gave up 3 bases; unmatched junction bases: 5. The germline V gene encodes CDR1 SGHTA and CDR2 FQGNSA. This CDR3 comprises 15 residues. In DNA form, the CDR3 reads TGTGCCAGCAGGTATACTAGCGGGGACTACAATGAGCAGTTCTTC. Translating it yields CASRYTSGDYNEQFF.

This clonotype was seen only a few times. V usage is TRBV5-1 and J usage is TRBJ2-2, with a tentative D call TRBD1 (6 bases). Germline loops: CDR1 SGHRS, CDR2 YFSETQ. Trimming took 2 bases from V and 3 from J, leaving 14 bases between them. The CDR3 runs to 16 residues. The CDR3 loop reads CASSFRQVGYTGELFF. The CDR3 DNA reads as TGCGCCAGCAGCTTCCGACAGGTTGGCTACACCGGGGAGCTGTTTTTT. Looking up the rest from reference TRBV5-1 and TRBJ2-2 gives the full variable domain: KAGVTQTPRYLIKTRGQQVTLSCSPISGHRSVSWYQQTPGQGLQFLFEYFSETQRNKGNFPGRFSGRQFSNSRSEMNVSTLELGDSALYLCASSFRQVGYTGELFFGEGSRLTVL.

This chain joins TRBV4-2 and TRBJ1-2; no clear D. Germline values: CDR1 LGHNA, CDR2 YNFKEQ. Trimming left V 0 bases short and J 8 bases short, with 16 bases between. This CDR3 comprises 15 residues. This CDR3 is CASSQDPRYGVGYTF. The CDR3, as DNA: TGTGCCAGCAGCCAAGATCCCAGGTACGGGGTCGGCTACACCTTC.

The rearrangement links TRBV27 to TRBJ2-7, with TRBD1 matching over 8 bases. V shed 5 bases and J 0 bases; nucleotides not matched to a gene: 12. The CDR3 runs 17 residues. CDR1 is MNHEY and CDR2 is SMNVEV in the germline V gene (reference sequence). Here the CDR3 reads CASSPLQGAGFSYEQYV. The CDR3 bases are TGTGCCAGCAGTCCCCTGCAGGGGGCAGGGTTCTCCTACGAGCAGTACGTC.

The V call is TRBV5-1, the J call TRBJ2-1, with 14 positions matching TRBD2. CDR3 size: 16 residues. Germline trimming cut 5 bases from V and 2 bases from J; bases unmatched to any gene: 3. The V gene's germline CDR1 is SGHRS and CDR2 YFSETQ. For the CDR3, the DNA is TGCGCCAGCAGTCTGACTAGCGGGGGGGCCTACAATGAGCAGTTCTTC. Protein sequence: CASSLTSGGAYNEQFF.

This clonotype was observed at least ten times. This chain joins TRBV5-4 and TRBJ1-4; D is possibly TRBD1 (6 bases). The germline CDR1 and CDR2 sequences are SGHNT and YYREEE (reference sequence). CDR3 length: 14 amino acids. V was cut by 0 bases and J by 5 bases, with 8 bases left in between. CDR3 bases: TGTGCCAGCAGCTTGGCAGGGGCCAATGAAAAACTGTTTTTT. Protein product: CASSLAGANEKLFF.

This clonotype was observed a few times. The V gene is TRBV4-3, the J gene TRBJ2-5, with D possibly being TRBD1 (6 bases). CDR3 length: 18 residues. Trimming took off 3 bases at V and 1 base at J, with 21 bases between the two ends. Germline V gene data show CDR1 as LGHNA and CDR2 as YSLEER. As DNA, the CDR3 is TGCGCCAGCAGCCACAACCTCCGCGTCACAGGGTCCCAAGAGACCCAGTACTTC. Translated: CASSHNLRVTGSQETQYF.

The chain joins TRBV6-2 or TRBV6-3 to TRBJ1-1; possibly TRBD1 for D (5 bases). Germline V gene data show CDR1 as MNHEY and CDR2 as SVGEGT. This CDR3 contains 15 residues. V was shortened by 2 bases and J by 0 bases, with 10 bases between the two germline ends. The CDR3 here is CASSYQGHLNTEAFF. CDR3 bases: TGTGCCAGCAGTTACCAAGGACATTTGAACACTGAAGCTTTCTTT.

This clonotype has only a few counts. V is TRBV19 and J is TRBJ2-3, with 8 nucleotides matching TRBD2. V lost 1 base to trimming and J lost 1 base; unmatched junction nucleotides: 1. The CDR3 extends over 15 amino acids. Germline assignment: CDR1 LNHDA and CDR2 SQIVND (reference sequence). CDR3 sequence (DNA): TGTGCCAGTAGTATAGGTAGCGGGGGCACAGATACGCAGTATTTT. It is translated as CASSIGSGGTDTQYF.

This clonotype was recorded many times. V is TRBV5-4 and J is TRBJ2-5, with D possibly being TRBD2 (5 bases). The germline V and J ends were trimmed by 2 bases and 3 bases, with 11 bases remaining between them. The CDR3 contains 14 residues. Germline V lookup: CDR1 SGHNT, CDR2 YYREEE (reference sequence). The CDR3 DNA sequence: TGTGCCAGCAGCTTCAGACGGGGAGAAGAGACCCAGTACTTC. Protein: CASSFRRGEETQYF.

The chain couples TRBV29-1 to TRBJ2-5; maybe TRBD2 (6 bases). V lost 8 bases and J lost 4, with 14 bases in between. CDR1 and CDR2 from the germline V gene are SQVTM and ANQGSEA. The CDR3 is 12 amino acids. The CDR3 region is CSTWGVSETQYF. The DNA of the CDR3 is TGCAGCACTTGGGGGGTTTCAGAGACCCAGTACTTC.

The chain recombines TRBV7-2 with TRBJ1-2; 7 bases match TRBD1. CDR3 length: 14 residues. The junction had 3 bases not matched to a gene; V was cut back by 2 bases and J by 3 bases. Germline V gene data show CDR1 as SGHTA and CDR2 as FQGNSA. This CDR3 is CASSLWQGDYGYTF. The CDR3 region has the DNA TGTGCCAGCAGCTTATGGCAGGGGGACTATGGCTACACCTTC.

This clonotype was detected many times. The chain couples TRBV12-3 or TRBV12-4 to TRBJ2-5; D not certain. V was shortened by 4 bases and J by 5 bases, with 14 bases between the two germline ends. This CDR3 region has 14 residues. The CDR3 is CASSSGLGRETQYF. The CDR3 DNA reads TGTGCCAGCAGTTCGGGTCTCGGAAGGGAGACCCAGTACTTC.

This clonotype occurred many times. The chain has TRBV20-1 and TRBJ2-3, with TRBD2 matching 8 bases. Germline V lookup: CDR1 DFQATT, CDR2 SNEGSKA (reference sequence). J was trimmed by 2 bases and V by 0 bases; bases with no gene match: 1. CDR3 length equals 14 residues. In nucleotides, the CDR3 is TGCAGTGCTAGAGATAGCGGGGTCACAGATACGCAGTATTTT. It is translated as CSARDSGVTDTQYF.

In this sample, this clonotype turned up many times. The chain has TRBV20-1 and TRBJ2-1; 9 nucleotides agree with TRBD1. V lost 3 bases to trimming and J lost 8 bases; unmatched junction nucleotides: 5. Germline loops: CDR1 DFQATT, CDR2 SNEGSKA (reference sequence). The CDR3 is 13 amino acids. The CDR3 protein is CSASRTGVDEQFF. DNA of the CDR3: TGCAGTGCTAGCCGGACAGGGGTCGATGAGCAGTTCTTC.

This chain connects TRBV6-2 or TRBV6-3 to TRBJ1-6; possibly TRBD1 for D (6 bases). Trimming shortened V by 5 bases and J by 8 bases, and 16 bases separated the two germline ends. The CDR3 sequence is 15 residues long. Germline lookup yields CDR1 MNHEY and CDR2 SVGEGT. CDR3 residues: CASSRGQLVYSPLHF. DNA of the CDR3: TGTGCCAGCAGTCGGGGACAACTCGTTTATTCACCCCTCCACTTT.

The J gene is TRBJ2-6, the V gene TRBV6-5, with D possibly matching TRBD2 (6 bases). Trimming removed 4 bases from V and 3 bases from J, with 7 bases in between. Germline V lookup: CDR1 MNHEY, CDR2 SVGAGI. The CDR3 has 14 residues. The CDR3 loop is CASSSGVGANVLTF. In DNA form, the CDR3 reads TGTGCCAGCAGTTCGGGGGTTGGGGCCAACGTCCTGACTTTC.